This T cell receptor beta chain was observed in a study of OX40 agonist ivuxolimab in advanced cancers. Looking at the study overall: Three individuals attained partial responses, comprising one hepatocellular carcinoma case and two cutaneous melanoma cases. Whole-study results and caveats: Those patients achieving a partial response at 0.1-3.0 mg/kg showed among the lowest clonal expansion.

Of note for this clone: Its antigen remains unidentified.

Assay: immunoSEQ multiplex PCR; the TCRdb copy retains only in-frame clones and omits some. In the table there are about 60,000 clones, about four fifths of which are singletons. This sequence originates from an adult with an advanced solid tumor such as melanoma, head and neck, liver or kidney cancer. The sequences come from CD4+ or CD8+ T cells sorted from blood, collected in a trial of the OX40 agonist ivuxolimab.

Here the CDR3 DNA reads TGTGCCAGCAGCGCCTGGAAACAGGGAGTCTCTGGAAACACCATATATTTT. Translating it yields CASSAWKQGVSGNTIYF. V gene TRBV5-4 combines with J gene TRBJ1-3; perhaps TRBD1 as D (6 bases). CDR1 SGHNT and CDR2 YYREEE come from the germline V gene (reference sequence). This CDR3 contains 17 residues. Trimming pared 4 bases from V and 0 bases from J, leaving 17 bases between.